These 4 T cell receptor beta chains share one sample of origin, sequenced in a study of OX40 agonist ivuxolimab in advanced cancers. Libraries were built with the immunoSEQ multiplex PCR assay. Sourced from immuneACCESS, this table was stored by TCRdb with only in-frame sequences that have V and J called. A share of the clones is absent; for the studies checked, an unresolved V gene accounts for under half, and the remainder has no known explanation. In this sample the table shows fewer than 80,000 clones, roughly 86% of which occur a single time. The top ten hold 9.8% of the sample. Material: CD4+ or CD8+ T cells sorted from blood, obtained in a trial of the OX40 agonist ivuxolimab. The receptors here all came from an adult with an advanced solid tumor such as melanoma, head and neck, liver or kidney cancer.

The rearrangement uses TRBV7-2 and TRBJ2-3; 7 bases match TRBD1. Germline values: CDR1 SGHTA, CDR2 FQGNSA. J was trimmed by 0 bases and V by 0 bases; bases with no gene match: 0. The length of the CDR3 is 15 residues. The CDR3 DNA reads TGTGCCAGCAGCTTAGCGGGACAGAGCACAGATACGCAGTATTTT. It specifies CASSLAGQSTDTQYF.

The V gene is TRBV25-1, the J gene TRBJ2-5; 8 bases are a match to TRBD2. Germline V lookup: CDR1 MGHDK, CDR2 SYGVNS. The CDR3 extends over 13 amino acids. V trimming: 4 bases; J trimming: 7 bases; junction bases outside the gene matches: 5. The DNA of the CDR3 is TGTGCCAGCAGTGTTGGGGCGGGAGGGACCCAGTACTTC. It encodes CASSVGAGGTQYF.

The chain combines TRBV10-2 with TRBJ2-7; 11 positions match TRBD2. CDR1 WSHSY and CDR2 SAAADI come from the germline V gene. Trimming cost V 4 bases and J 0 bases; bases outside gene matches: 5. The CDR3 runs to 16 residues. Here the CDR3 reads CASSGTSGLDSYEQYF. The DNA for the CDR3 is TGCGCCAGCAGTGGGACTAGCGGGTTGGACTCCTACGAGCAGTACTTC.

This clone was counted only a few times. The chain uses TRBV25-1 and TRBJ1-2; 8 bases fit TRBD1. CDR3 length: 12 amino acids. CDR1 and CDR2 (germline): MGHDK, SYGVNS. V was clipped by 5 bases and J by 4 bases; unmatched bases: 0. The chain's CDR3 is CASSTGGYGYTF. The DNA for the CDR3 is TGTGCCAGCAGTACAGGGGGCTATGGCTACACCTTC.